The entry below gives a single TCR beta chain sequence along with its context. Original methodology: Using reference gene primer amplification, nucleated cell counts were estimated. TCRdb's table, derived via immunoSEQ multiplex PCR, lists solely in-frame clones and lacks some. V and J calls and clone size are as listed in that table; D and trimming were resolved from the DNA. The sample contains about 250,000 clones, 70% to 90% of which appear only once. The data are from a study of blood T cell repertoires in COVID-19. Study-wide background: Samples representing acute and convalescent COVID-19 were sourced from the United States, Italy and Spain. PBMCs, B-cell-depleted T cells, or T cells were the source of the cDNA or gDNA that made up the material.

The CDR3 contains 14 residues. With 5 bases removed from V and 2 bases from J, the gap between germline ends came to 10 bases. Per the germline V gene, CDR1 is SGHRS and CDR2 is YFSETQ. The chain carries TRBV5-1 and TRBJ1-4; weak D call: TRBD1 (5 bases). The TCR was taken from a man between 45 and 60 years old with acute or convalescent COVID-19. The sample was peripheral blood. As DNA, the CDR3 is TGCGCCAGCAGGGAACAGGAGACTAATGAAAAACTGTTTTTT. This codes for CASREQETNEKLFF.